This T cell receptor beta chain was documented in a study of T cells in Graves' hyperthyroidism and ophthalmopathy. RNA transcripts were the template for amplifying TCR beta CDR3 regions. TCR CDR3 regions were first amplified by RT-PCR with HTBI primers. One entry per CDR3 protein results from TCRdb running MiXCR on the multiplex PCR reads. This repertoire shows about 580,000 distinct CDR3 sequences, about half found once; its top ten account for more than 7%. Study-level results: Within blood appeared most thyroid clonotypes that had expanded above 0.001. Ophthalmopathy could be told apart from stable hyperthyroidism with a 13 V-J model. The model anticipated ophthalmopathy a median about 6.5 months pre-onset.

Germline V gene lookup returns CDR1 SQVTM and CDR2 ANQGSEA. Trimming cost V 7 bases and J 5 bases, with 23 bases left between them. The CDR3 has 15 residues. Comment on this clonotype: No antigen is known for it.

The clonotype comes from a woman in her late teens or twenties with Graves' hyperthyroidism. This chain joins TRBV29-1 and TRBJ1-2; a weak D match, TRBD1 (6 bases). The sequenced sample was peripheral blood or thyroid tissue (not recorded which). CDR3 sequence: CSASEPGGAQYGYTF. The CDR3 DNA reads TGCAGCGCCAGCGAGCCGGGGGGCGCCCAGTATGGCTACACCTTC. Full variable domain (remainder filled in from reference TRBV29-1 and TRBJ1-2): SAVISQKPSRDICQRGTSLTIQCQVDSQVTMMFWYRQQPGQSLTLIATANQGSEATYESGFVIDKFPISRPNLTFSTLTVSNMSPEDSSIYLCSASEPGGAQYGYTFGSGTRLTVV.